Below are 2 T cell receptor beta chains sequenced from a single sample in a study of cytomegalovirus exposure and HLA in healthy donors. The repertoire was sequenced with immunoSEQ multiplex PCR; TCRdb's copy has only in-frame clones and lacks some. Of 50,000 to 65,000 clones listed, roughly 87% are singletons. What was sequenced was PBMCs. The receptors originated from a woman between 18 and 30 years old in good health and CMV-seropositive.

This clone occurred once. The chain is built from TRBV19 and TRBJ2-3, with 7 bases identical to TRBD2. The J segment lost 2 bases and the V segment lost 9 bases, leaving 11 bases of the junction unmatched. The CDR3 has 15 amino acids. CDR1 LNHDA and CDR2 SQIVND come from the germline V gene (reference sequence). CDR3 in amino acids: CASTPAGVITDTQYF. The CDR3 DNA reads TGTGCCAGCACCCCTGCGGGGGTGATCACAGATACGCAGTATTTT.

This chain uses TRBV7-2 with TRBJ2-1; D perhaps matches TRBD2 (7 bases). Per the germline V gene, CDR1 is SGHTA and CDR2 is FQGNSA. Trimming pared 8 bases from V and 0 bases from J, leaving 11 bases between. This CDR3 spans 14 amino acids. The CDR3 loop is CASGGGSSYNEQFF. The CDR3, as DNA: TGTGCCAGCGGCGGGGGCAGCTCCTACAATGAGCAGTTCTTC. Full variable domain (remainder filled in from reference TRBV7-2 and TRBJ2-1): GAGVSQSPSNKVTEKGKDVELRCDPISGHTALYWYRQSLGQGLEFLIYFQGNSAPDKSGLPSDRFSAERTGGSVSTLTIQRTQQEDSAVYLCASGGGSSYNEQFFGPGTRLTVL.